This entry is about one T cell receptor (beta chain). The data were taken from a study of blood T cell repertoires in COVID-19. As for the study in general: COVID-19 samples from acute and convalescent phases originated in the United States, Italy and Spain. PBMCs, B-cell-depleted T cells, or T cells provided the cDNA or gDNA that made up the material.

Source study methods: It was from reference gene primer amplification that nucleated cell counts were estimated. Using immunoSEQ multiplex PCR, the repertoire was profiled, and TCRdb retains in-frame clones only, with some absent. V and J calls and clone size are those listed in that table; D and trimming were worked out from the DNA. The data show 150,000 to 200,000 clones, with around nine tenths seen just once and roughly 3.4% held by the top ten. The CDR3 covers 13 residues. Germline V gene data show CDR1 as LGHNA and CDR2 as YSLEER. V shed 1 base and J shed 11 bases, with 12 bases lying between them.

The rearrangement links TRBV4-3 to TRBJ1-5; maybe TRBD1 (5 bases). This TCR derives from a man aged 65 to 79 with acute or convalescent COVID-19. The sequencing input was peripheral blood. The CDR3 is CASSQATLGAQHF. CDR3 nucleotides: TGCGCCAGCAGCCAAGCTACTCTAGGGGCCCAGCATTTT.